The 5 T cell receptor beta chains below were found in one sample sequenced in a study of shared clonotypes between healthy human individuals. Some clones are missing from TCRdb's copy, which holds only in-frame ones; the method was immunoSEQ multiplex PCR. The table has 2.5 million or so clones, more than 90% seen once. Sequenced material: naive CD4+ T cells sorted from blood. Subset: CD45RA+ positively selected. The receptors stem from a man aged 18 to 29 in good health.

DNA for the CDR3: TGTGCCAGCAGTTTATTGGGACAGGGTAAGGGTCAGCCCCAGCATTTT. Its translation: CASSLLGQGKGQPQHF. The chain couples TRBV27 to TRBJ1-5, with 9 bases aligning to TRBD1. V trimming: 1 base; J trimming: 6 bases; junction bases outside the gene matches: 7. CDR3 length equals 16 residues. Germline values: CDR1 MNHEY, CDR2 SMNVEV (reference sequence).

This chain links TRBV7-2 with TRBJ1-2; 10 positions agree with TRBD1. V lost 3 bases, J lost 8 bases, and 12 bases stayed unmatched. Germline V gives CDR1 SGHTA, CDR2 FQGNSA. The CDR3 totals 16 residues. The CDR3 protein is CASSFPPGQGGGGYTF. The CDR3 DNA reads TGTGCCAGCAGCTTTCCCCCCGGACAGGGGGGCGGAGGCTACACCTTC.

This chain connects TRBV7-2 to TRBJ2-2; 10 bases fit TRBD2. Per germline, CDR1 SGHTA and CDR2 FQGNSA. The CDR3 is 16 amino acids. Trimming at V came to 8 bases and at J to 6 bases, leaving 12 bases not matched to a gene. The CDR3 sequence is CASGKGAGGRAGELFF. The CDR3 bases are TGTGCCAGCGGCAAGGGAGCGGGAGGGAGGGCCGGGGAGCTGTTTTTT.

In DNA, the CDR3 is TGTGCCAGCTCACCACCCCCGTCGGGCATTCAGTACTTC. Protein: CASSPPPSGIQYF. The chain recombines TRBV18 with TRBJ2-4, with D uncertain. The CDR3 extends over 13 amino acids. V was shortened by 0 bases and J by 9 bases, with 9 bases between the two germline ends. CDR1 KGHSH and CDR2 LQKENI come from the germline V gene.

With respect to this clone: The sample holds other DNA sequences that translate to the same CDR3. V usage is TRBV5-1 and J usage is TRBJ2-7, with unresolved D. Deletions cut 0 bases from V and 6 bases from J, with 4 bases between. The CDR3 runs to 11 residues. Germline loops: CDR1 SGHRS, CDR2 YFSETQ. CDR3 region: CASSLEGEQYF. The DNA of the CDR3 is TGCGCCAGCAGCTTGGAGGGCGAGCAGTACTTC.